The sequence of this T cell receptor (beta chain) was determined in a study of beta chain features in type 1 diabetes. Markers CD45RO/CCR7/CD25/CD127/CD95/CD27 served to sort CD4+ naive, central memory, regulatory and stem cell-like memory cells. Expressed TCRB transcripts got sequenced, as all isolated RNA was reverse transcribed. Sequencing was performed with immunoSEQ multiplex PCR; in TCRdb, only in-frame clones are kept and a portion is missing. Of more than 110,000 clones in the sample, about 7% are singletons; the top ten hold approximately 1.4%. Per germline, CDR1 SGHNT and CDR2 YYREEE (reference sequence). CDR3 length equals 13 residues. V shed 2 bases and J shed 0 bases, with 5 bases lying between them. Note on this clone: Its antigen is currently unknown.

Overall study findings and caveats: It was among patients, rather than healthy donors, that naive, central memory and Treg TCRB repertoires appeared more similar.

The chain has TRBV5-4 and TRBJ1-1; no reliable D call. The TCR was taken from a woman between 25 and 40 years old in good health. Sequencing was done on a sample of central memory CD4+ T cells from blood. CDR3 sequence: CASSFGMNTEAFF. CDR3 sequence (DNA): TGTGCCAGCAGCTTCGGTATGAACACTGAAGCTTTCTTT.